This T cell receptor beta chain was sequenced in a study of radiation and T cells in renal cell carcinoma (dated by TCRdb to 2020 to 2021). Describing the broader study: The samples were drawn from a clinical trial, where primary renal cell carcinomas were treated with 15 Gy of stereotactic body radiation therapy and then removed by nephrectomy 4 weeks afterward. TCR beta sequencing covered fewer than 60 samples in total, comprising approximately 26 tumors and roughly 27 peripheral blood samples. A total of 4,016,671 unique CDR3 nucleotide sequences, encoding roughly 2.7 million unique CDR3 amino acid sequences, were found across all 50 or so samples.

Points the paper makes about the study in general: Dynamics of the blood repertoire were not tracked past 4 weeks after treatment. Because pretreatment tumor biopsies were not available, the study could not determine whether clonotypes were already present within the tumor at baseline. Top tumor clonotypes rose in blood from baseline to 2 weeks post-radiation, then contracted by 4 weeks, suggesting transient expansion of tumor-resident clones. Effects of radiation dose or scheduling on the TCR repertoire could not be addressed with the single-armed trial design.

TCR beta libraries were generated from genomic DNA with the immunoSEQ kit, following the manufacturer's recommendations. For library preparation, a first multiplex PCR was performed with proprietary primers, followed by a second PCR in which unique barcodes were added, and bead cleanups were performed after each round. Each sample batch included a kit-provided positive control reaction and a negative control reaction. The final libraries were assessed on an Agilent 4200 TapeStation D1000 ScreenTape, pooled by volume, and quantified by qPCR. Sequencing was performed on an Illumina NextSeq500 using a MidOutput 150-cycle cartridge, with 156 Read1 cycles, 15 Index1 cycles, and the kit custom primers. The pooled library was loaded at 0.95 to 1 pM with 20% PhiX control spiked in. Under the source paper's analysis protocol: The vendor-processed data were analyzed in R, and a clonotype was defined as all T cells that share the same CDR3 nucleotide sequence. For clone abundance analyses, frequencies were normalized to the 10,000 most abundant clones per sample. Before analysis, public T cell clones were removed, and these numbered fewer than six per sample on average. Tumor-enriched and baseline blood-enriched clonotypes were defined by at least a 32-fold difference in abundance between compartments. A beta-binomial differential abundance model was applied to find clonotypes that expanded or contracted between blood time points. Tumor-blood repertoire similarity was measured with the Baroni-Urbani and Buser coefficient, and groups were compared using two-tailed Wilcoxon tests in R. TCRdb carries this immuneACCESS record with in-frame sequences only. Its versions omit some clonotypes, under half of them owing to an unresolved V gene in the studies checked, with the rest unexplained. V and J calls and clone size are as listed in that table; D and trimming were resolved from the DNA. This sample gives some 150,000 clones in total; about 91% of them show up just once. The leading ten clones occupy approximately 13% of the sample.

What the time point label conveys for this sample: blood 2 weeks post-SBRT. The treatment or condition label of this sample denotes: 15 Gy SBRT to primary tumor, nephrectomy 4 weeks later. To follow tumor-enriched clonotypes, serial peripheral blood was collected from radiation-treated patients at baseline and at 2 weeks and 4 weeks after SBRT. Every patient had renal cell carcinoma of clear cell pathology. The QIAamp DNA Blood Mini Kit (Qiagen) was used to prepare genomic DNA for TCR sequencing. Only samples passing all quality control checks were included in the analyses. From the germline V gene, CDR1 is SGHRS and CDR2 is YFSETQ. The CDR3 sequence holds 15 residues, the cysteine and phenylalanine included. The sequence is cut down to CDR3 DNA, 45 bases in frame from base 1. V lost 0 bases and J lost 3 bases; the stretch between them is 7 bases long. This clone was seen just once. Its antigen is currently not known. Per-base quality was not reported, and no clone a single base away is much larger than it.

This TCR derives from a woman aged 45-59 years with renal cell carcinoma. Material: blood, obtained from a patient whose treatment included radiotherapy and nephrectomy. The sequence links TRBV5-1 to TRBJ1-6; tentative D gene TRBD1, with 5 bases matching. The nucleotides are TGCGCCAGCAGCTTGGAAGGGGTCTATAATTCACCCCTCCACTTT. This is translated as CASSLEGVYNSPLHF.